This T cell receptor (beta chain) was captured in a study of cytomegalovirus exposure and HLA in healthy donors. With 7 bases clipped from V and 2 bases from J, the junction kept 7 bases outside the gene matches. Looked up from germline, CDR1 is SGHRS and CDR2 is YFSETQ. The CDR3 length is 15 residues. The study's findings and limits: Researchers reported that a few CMV-associated chains were confirmed in vitro as CMV antigen-specific. The study recorded some 160 TCR beta chains that were cytomegalovirus-associated. A later analysis linked roughly 17,000 TCR beta sequences to HLA alleles at 0.05 false discovery rate. Per a prior analysis, the majority of TCR beta V segments were productive roughly 87% or roughly 30% of the time.

Primers for the PCR totalled 60 Vbeta and 13 Jbeta. Measured with immunoSEQ multiplex PCR; TCRdb has only the in-frame clones, and not every one. The sample contains around 170,000 clones, roughly 78% of which appear only once. This clone was recorded a few times. Its antigen is not identified. The TCR sequence derives from a woman aged 45-65 years in good health and CMV-seropositive. Sequenced: PBMCs. The chain recombines TRBV5-1 with TRBJ2-3; 10 bases fit TRBD2. The CDR3 region has the DNA TGCGCCAGCCAATTAGGACTAGCGGTCACAGATACGCAGTATTTT. The encoded protein is CASQLGLAVTDTQYF.